The text below deals with one T cell receptor beta chain. The researchers obtained blood RNA from unsorted whole blood and also extracted germline DNA. Prior to surgery, about 4.3 milliliters of peripheral blood were drawn. This sample was included in a study of tumor-infiltrating lymphocytes in primary liver carcinoma. Overall study context: Spanning 4.2 to 10 cm, the tumors were T1-T3 N0M0.

This CDR3 has 12 amino acids. The V gene's germline CDR1 is MNHEY and CDR2 SVGAGI. V lost 6 bases and J lost 7; bases outside the gene matches: 5. Production of TCR beta cDNA used roughly 480 ng total RNA together with a constant-region primer. Three nested multiplex PCR rounds, a slightly modified ARM-PCR, produced the libraries for TCR beta. Researchers ran the first two PCR rounds for 9 to 10 cycles each with TRBV1-TRBV30 forward primers and a C-beta reverse primer. A single record per CDR3 protein comes from TCRdb applying MiXCR to the multiplex PCR reads. The sample holds 300,000 to 400,000 distinct CDR3 sequences, less than 65% seen once.

Sequencing used peripheral blood. The source is a man between 35 and 55 years old with primary liver carcinoma and hepatitis B virus infection. This chain joins TRBV6-5 and TRBJ1-2; 7 bases fit TRBD1. The CDR3 loop is CASSLQGGGYTF. The CDR3 region has the DNA TGTGCCAGCAGCCTTCAGGGGGGTGGCTACACCTTC.